This TCR beta chain was captured by sequencing in a study of a mutant IDH1 vaccine in newly diagnosed glioma. Across the whole study: Most patients had radiochemotherapy with temozolomide before enrollment; others had one alone.

CDR3 length equals 15 residues. The germline CDR1 and CDR2 sequences are LNHDA and SQIVND (reference sequence). V lost 3 bases to trimming and J lost 4 bases, with 13 bases between them. This table comes from immunoSEQ multiplex PCR, and its TCRdb copy is limited to in-frame clones, with some not included. This table has tens of thousands of clones, 83% appearing once. Indicated time point: baseline, week 1 (first vaccination visit). The treatment: pre-vaccination baseline after standard-of-care therapy. The V call is TRBV19, the J call TRBJ1-3, with D possibly being TRBD1 (5 bases). The receptor comes from a woman aged 45-60 years with glioma. The starting material was PBMCs, obtained from a glioma patient treated with radiotherapy, temozolomide or both. This chain's CDR3 is CASSMEGTRGNTIYF. The CDR3 nucleotides read TGTGCCAGTAGTATGGAGGGGACGAGAGGAAACACCATATATTTT. Supplemented by reference TRBV19 and TRBJ1-3, the full variable domain reads DGGITQSPKYLFRKEGQNVTLSCEQNLNHDAMYWYRQDPGQGLRLIYYSQIVNDFQKGDIAEGYSVSREKKESFPLTVTSAQKNPTAFYLCASSMEGTRGNTIYFGEGSWLTVV.